The subject of this entry is one T cell receptor (beta chain). The antigen remains unidentified. The same CDR3 arises from other DNA sequences in this sample as well. These data belong to a study of shared clonotypes between healthy human individuals. Findings of the study overall: Generation probability values for non-shared clonotypes were lower than those for clonotypes shared by all four donors. Four donors showed sharing of approximately 4.7% of naive CD4 clonotypes.

This CDR3 is 15 amino acids long. The V gene end was trimmed by 3 bases and the J gene end by 1 base; junction bases not matched to a gene: 3. CDR1 and CDR2 (germline): SGHTA, FQGNSA. The assay was carried out at the deep level. Clones were read by immunoSEQ multiplex PCR, and TCRdb kept only the in-frame ones, dropping some. The table has 2 million to 3 million clones, 93% seen once. Donors were Caucasian adults residing in Nashville, Tennessee, USA. V and J are TRBV7-2 and TRBJ2-1, with 7 bases that match TRBD2. The sample was naive CD4+ T cells from PBMCs. Subset indicated: CD45RA+ positively selected. The receptor comes from a man younger than 35 in good health. Some clones in this sample may be carry-over from other donors' samples. The CDR3 region has the DNA TGTGCCAGCAGCTTGGCGGGAGTGTCCTACAATGAGCAGTTCTTC. It yields the protein CASSLAGVSYNEQFF.